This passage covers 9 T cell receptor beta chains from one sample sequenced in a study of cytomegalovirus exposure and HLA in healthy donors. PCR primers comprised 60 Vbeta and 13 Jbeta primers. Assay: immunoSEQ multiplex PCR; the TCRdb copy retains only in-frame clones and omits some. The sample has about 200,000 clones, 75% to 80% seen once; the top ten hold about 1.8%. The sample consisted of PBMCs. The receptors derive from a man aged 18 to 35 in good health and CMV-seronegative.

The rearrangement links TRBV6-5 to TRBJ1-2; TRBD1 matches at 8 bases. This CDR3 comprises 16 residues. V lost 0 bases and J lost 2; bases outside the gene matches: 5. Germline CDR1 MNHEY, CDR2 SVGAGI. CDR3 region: CASSYSRWTGNYGYTF. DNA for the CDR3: TGTGCCAGCAGTTACTCAAGATGGACAGGGAACTATGGCTACACCTTC.

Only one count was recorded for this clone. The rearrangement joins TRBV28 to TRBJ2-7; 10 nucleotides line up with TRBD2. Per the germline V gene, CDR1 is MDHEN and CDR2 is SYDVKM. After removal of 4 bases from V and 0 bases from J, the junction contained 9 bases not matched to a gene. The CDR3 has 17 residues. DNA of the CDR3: TGTGCCAGCAGTTCGCCTAGCGGGAGAGGGGTCTCCTACGAGCAGTACTTC. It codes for CASSSPSGRGVSYEQYF.

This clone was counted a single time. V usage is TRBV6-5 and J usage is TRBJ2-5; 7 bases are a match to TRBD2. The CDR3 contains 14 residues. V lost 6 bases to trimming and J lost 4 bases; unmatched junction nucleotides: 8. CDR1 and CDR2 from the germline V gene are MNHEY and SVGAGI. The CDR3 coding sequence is TGTGCCAGCAGCCTGACTAGCTTGGGAGAGACCCAGTACTTC. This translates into CASSLTSLGETQYF.

The CDR3 coding sequence is TGTGCCTGGAGAAGGAGCCGGATCGACTATGGCTACACCTTC. Translated, it gives CAWRRSRIDYGYTF. This chain uses TRBV30 with TRBJ1-2; D uncertain. The V and J ends lost 3 bases and 3 bases respectively, with 14 bases between them. The CDR3 is 14 amino acids. CDR1 and CDR2 (germline): GTSNPN, SVGIG (reference sequence).

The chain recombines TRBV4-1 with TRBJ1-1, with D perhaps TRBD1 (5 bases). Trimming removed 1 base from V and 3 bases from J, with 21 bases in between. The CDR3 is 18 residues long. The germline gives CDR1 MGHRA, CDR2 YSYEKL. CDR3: CASSQGVLRAGRYTEAFF. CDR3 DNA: TGCGCCAGCAGCCAAGGGGTTTTAAGGGCAGGGCGTTACACTGAAGCTTTCTTT.

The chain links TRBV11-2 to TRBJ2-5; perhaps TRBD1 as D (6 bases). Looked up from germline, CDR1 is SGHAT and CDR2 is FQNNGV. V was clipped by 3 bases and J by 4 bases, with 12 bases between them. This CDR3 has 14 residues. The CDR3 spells CASSLTPRGETQYF. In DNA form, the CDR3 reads TGTGCCAGCAGCTTGACCCCCAGGGGAGAGACCCAGTACTTC. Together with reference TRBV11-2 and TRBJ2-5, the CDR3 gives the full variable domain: EAGVAQSPRYKIIEKRQSVAFWCNPISGHATLYWYQQILGQGPKLLIQFQNNGVVDDSQLPKDRFSAERLKGVDSTLKIQPAKLEDSAVYLCASSLTPRGETQYFGPGTRLLVL.

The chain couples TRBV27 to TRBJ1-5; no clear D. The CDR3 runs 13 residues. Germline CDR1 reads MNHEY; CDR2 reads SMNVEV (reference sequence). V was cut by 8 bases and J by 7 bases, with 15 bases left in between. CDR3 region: CASSFSRQQPQHF. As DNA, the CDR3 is TGTGCCAGCTCCTTCAGCAGGCAACAGCCCCAGCATTTT.

CDR3 sequence (DNA): TGTGCCAGCAGCTTAGTGGCTAGGGGGACGAAGACCCAGTACTTC. This translates into CASSLVARGTKTQYF. The V and J genes are TRBV7-2 and TRBJ2-5; D perhaps matches TRBD1 (6 bases). CDR1 SGHTA and CDR2 FQGNSA come from the germline V gene. The germline V and J ends were trimmed by 1 base and 6 bases, with 15 bases remaining between them. CDR3 length: 15 amino acids.

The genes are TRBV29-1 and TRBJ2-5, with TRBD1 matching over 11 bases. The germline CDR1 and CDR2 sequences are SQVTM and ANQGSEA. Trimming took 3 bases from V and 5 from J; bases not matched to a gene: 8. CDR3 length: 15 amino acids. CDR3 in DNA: TGCAGCGTTGAGGCGGGGACAGGGGGGTGGGAGACCCAGTACTTC. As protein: CSVEAGTGGWETQYF.